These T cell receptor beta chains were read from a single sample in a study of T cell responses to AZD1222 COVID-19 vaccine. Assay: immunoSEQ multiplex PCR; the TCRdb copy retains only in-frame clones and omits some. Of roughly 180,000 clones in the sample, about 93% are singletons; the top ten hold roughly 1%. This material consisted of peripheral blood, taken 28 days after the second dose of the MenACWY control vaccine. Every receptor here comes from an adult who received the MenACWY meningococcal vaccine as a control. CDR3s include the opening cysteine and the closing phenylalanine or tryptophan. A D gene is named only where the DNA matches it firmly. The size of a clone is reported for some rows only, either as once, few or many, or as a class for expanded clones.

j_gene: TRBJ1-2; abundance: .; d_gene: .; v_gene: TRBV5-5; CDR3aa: CASSLLGSGGYTF; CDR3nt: TGTGCCAGCAGCTTGCTAGGGTCTGGTGGCTACACCTTC
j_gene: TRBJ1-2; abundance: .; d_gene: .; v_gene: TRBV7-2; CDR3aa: CASSLDGAGNRRYTF; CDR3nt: TGTGCCAGCAGCCTCGACGGGGCGGGGAATAGGCGCTACACCTTC
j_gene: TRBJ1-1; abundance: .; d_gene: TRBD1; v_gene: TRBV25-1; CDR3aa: CASSKLLRDRGRESPF; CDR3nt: TGTGCCAGCAGTAAATTATTGCGGGACAGGGGGCGGGAATCGCCCTTT
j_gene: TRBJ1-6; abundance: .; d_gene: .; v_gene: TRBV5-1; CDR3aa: CASSFDLLVNSPLHF; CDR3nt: TGCGCCAGCAGCTTCGACCTTTTGGTTAATTCACCCCTCCACTTT
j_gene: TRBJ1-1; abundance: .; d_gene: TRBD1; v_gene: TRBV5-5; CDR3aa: CASSSRTGRDTEAFF; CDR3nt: TGTGCCAGCAGCTCAAGGACAGGGCGGGACACTGAAGCTTTCTTT
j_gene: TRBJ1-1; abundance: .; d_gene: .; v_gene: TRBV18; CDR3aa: CASSPGYGTEAFF; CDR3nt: TGTGCCAGCTCGCCAGGGTACGGCACTGAAGCTTTCTTT
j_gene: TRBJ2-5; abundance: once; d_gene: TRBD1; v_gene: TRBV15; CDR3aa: CATSTRQGSETQYF; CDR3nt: TGTGCCACCAGCACGCGACAGGGGAGCGAGACCCAGTACTTC
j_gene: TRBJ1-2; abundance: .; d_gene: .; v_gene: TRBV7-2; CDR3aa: CASTGQIYGYTF; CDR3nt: TGTGCCAGCACCGGACAGATCTATGGCTACACCTTC
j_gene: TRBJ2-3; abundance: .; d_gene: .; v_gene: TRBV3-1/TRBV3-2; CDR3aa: CASSQYLKDTQYF; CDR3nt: TGTGCCAGCAGCCAATACCTCAAGGATACGCAGTATTTT
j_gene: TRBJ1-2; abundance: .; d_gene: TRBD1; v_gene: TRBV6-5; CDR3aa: CASSPTGGGYGYTF; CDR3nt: TGTGCCAGCAGCCCAACAGGGGGCGGCTATGGCTACACCTTC
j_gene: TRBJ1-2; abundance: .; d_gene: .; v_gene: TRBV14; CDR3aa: CASSQNSPYGYTF; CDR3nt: TGTGCCAGCAGCCAAAACAGTCCCTATGGCTACACCTTC
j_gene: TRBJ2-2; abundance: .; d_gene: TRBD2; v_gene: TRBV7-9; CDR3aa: CASSLALAGGTGELFF; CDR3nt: TGTGCCAGCAGCTTAGCCCTAGCGGGGGGTACCGGGGAGCTGTTTTTT
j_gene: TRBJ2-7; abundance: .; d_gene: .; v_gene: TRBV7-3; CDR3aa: CASSQTRDTSYEQYF; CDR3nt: TGTGCCAGCAGCCAAACCCGGGACACCTCCTACGAGCAGTACTTC
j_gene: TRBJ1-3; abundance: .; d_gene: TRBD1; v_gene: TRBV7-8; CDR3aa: CASRGGAGNTIYF; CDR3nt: TGTGCCAGCAGAGGGGGCGCTGGAAACACCATATATTTT
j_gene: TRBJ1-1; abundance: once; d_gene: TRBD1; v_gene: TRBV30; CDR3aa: CAWETGSNTEAFF; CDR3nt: TGTGCCTGGGAGACAGGGTCGAACACTGAAGCTTTCTTT
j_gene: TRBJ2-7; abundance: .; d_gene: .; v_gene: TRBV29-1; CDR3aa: CSGSTAYEQYF; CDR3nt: TGCAGCGGGTCGACAGCCTACGAGCAGTACTTC
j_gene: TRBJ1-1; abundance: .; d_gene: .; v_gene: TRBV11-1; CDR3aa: CASSSGRPGAEAFF; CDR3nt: TGTGCCAGCAGCTCGGGCCGGCCCGGGGCTGAAGCTTTCTTT
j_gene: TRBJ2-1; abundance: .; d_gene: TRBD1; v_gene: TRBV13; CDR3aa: CASSLGGQGAYNEQFF; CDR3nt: TGTGCCAGCAGCTTAGGAGGTCAGGGGGCATACAATGAGCAGTTCTTC
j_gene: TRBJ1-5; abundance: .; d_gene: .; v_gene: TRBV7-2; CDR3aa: CASSPGTASNQPQHF; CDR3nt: TGTGCCAGCAGCCCGGGGACGGCCTCAAATCAGCCCCAGCATTTT
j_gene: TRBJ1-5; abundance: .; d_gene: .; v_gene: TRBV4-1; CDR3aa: CASSQDGRSRPQHF; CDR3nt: TGCGCCAGCAGCCAAGATGGCCGGTCGCGGCCCCAGCATTTT
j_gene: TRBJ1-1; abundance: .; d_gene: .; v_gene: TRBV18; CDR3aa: CASSPPLSNFGGDEAFF; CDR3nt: TGTGCCAGCTCACCACCGCTCTCAAATTTCGGGGGTGATGAAGCTTTCTTT
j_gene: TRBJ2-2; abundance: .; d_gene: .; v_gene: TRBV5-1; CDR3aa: CASSLVSPGDAGELFF; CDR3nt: TGCGCCAGCAGCTTGGTTTCGCCAGGGGACGCCGGGGAGCTGTTTTTT
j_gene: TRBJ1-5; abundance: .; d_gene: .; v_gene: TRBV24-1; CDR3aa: CATSETGNQPQHF; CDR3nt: TGTGCCACCAGTGAGACAGGTAATCAGCCCCAGCATTTT
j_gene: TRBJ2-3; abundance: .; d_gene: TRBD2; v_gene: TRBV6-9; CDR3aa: CASLKRGGPADTQYF; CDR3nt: TGTGCCAGTCTTAAGCGGGGGGGCCCGGCAGATACGCAGTATTTT
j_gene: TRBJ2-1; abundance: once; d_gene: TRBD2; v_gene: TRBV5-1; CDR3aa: CASSLLPSGGYNEQFF; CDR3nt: TGCGCCAGCAGCTTGCTGCCCAGCGGGGGTTACAATGAGCAGTTCTTC
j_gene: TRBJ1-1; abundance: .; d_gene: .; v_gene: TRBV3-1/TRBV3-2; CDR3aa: CASSQALNTEAFF; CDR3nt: TGTGCCAGCAGCCAGGCTTTGAACACTGAAGCTTTCTTT
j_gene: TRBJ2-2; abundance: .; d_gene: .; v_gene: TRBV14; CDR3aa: CASSQGVKVNTGELFF; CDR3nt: TGTGCCAGCAGCCAGGGCGTAAAGGTGAACACCGGGGAGCTGTTTTTT
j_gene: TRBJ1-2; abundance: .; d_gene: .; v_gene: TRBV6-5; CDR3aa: CASSNRERGGYTF; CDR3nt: TGTGCCAGCAGTAACAGGGAGCGGGGCGGCTACACCTTC
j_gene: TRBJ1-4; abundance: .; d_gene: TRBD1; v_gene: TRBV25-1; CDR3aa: CASSELRGQGSEKLFF; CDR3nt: TGTGCCAGCAGTGAATTGCGGGGACAGGGAAGTGAAAAACTGTTTTTT
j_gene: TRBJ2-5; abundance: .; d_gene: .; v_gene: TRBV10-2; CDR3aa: CASSESTAQETQYF; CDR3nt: TGCGCCAGCAGTGAGTCGACAGCTCAGGAGACCCAGTACTTC
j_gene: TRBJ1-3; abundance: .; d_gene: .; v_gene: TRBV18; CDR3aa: CASSLTQTTSGNTIYF; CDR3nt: TGTGCCAGCTCACTTACTCAGACTACCTCTGGAAACACCATATATTTT
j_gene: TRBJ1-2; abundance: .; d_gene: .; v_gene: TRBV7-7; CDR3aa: CASSYPPTLYGYTF; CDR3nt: TGTGCTAGCAGCTACCCCCCTACGCTCTATGGCTACACCTTC
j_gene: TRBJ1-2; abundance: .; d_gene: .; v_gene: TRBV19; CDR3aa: CASSDYNNYGYTF; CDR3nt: TGTGCCAGTAGTGACTACAATAACTATGGCTACACCTTC
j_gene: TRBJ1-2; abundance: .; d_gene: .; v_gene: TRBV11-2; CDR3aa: CASSLDGDGYTF; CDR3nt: TGTGCCAGCAGCTTAGATGGGGATGGCTACACCTTC
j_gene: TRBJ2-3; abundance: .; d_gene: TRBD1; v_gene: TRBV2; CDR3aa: CAIQGADTQYF; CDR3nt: TGTGCCATTCAGGGGGCAGATACGCAGTATTTT
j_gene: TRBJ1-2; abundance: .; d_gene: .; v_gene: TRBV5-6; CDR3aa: CASSLGIDGYTF; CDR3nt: TGTGCCAGCAGCTTAGGGATTGATGGCTACACCTTC
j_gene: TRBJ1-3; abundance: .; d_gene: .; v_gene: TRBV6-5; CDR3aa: CASSLSGSGNTIYF; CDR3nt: TGTGCCAGCAGTTTGTCGGGCTCTGGAAACACCATATATTTT
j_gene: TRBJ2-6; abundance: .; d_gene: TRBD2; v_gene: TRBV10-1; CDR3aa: CASQRGTRRGTGANVLTF; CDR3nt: TGCGCCAGCCAGAGGGGGACTAGACGGGGAACTGGGGCCAACGTCCTGACTTTC
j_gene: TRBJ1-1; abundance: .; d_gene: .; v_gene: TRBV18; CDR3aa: CASSSGQNTEAFF; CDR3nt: TGTGCCAGCTCATCCGGACAGAACACTGAAGCTTTCTTT
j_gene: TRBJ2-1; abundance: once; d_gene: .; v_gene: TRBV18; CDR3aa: CASSPLRGGHSYNEQFF; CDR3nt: TGTGCCAGCTCACCGTTGAGAGGGGGGCACTCCTACAATGAGCAGTTCTTC
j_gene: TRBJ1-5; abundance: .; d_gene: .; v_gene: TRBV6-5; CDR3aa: CASSYSMASNQPQHF; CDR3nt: TGTGCCAGCAGTTACTCGATGGCCAGCAATCAGCCCCAGCATTTT
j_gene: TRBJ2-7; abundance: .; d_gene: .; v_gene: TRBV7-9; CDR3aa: CASSLALSEQYF; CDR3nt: TGTGCCAGCAGCTTAGCCCTGAGCGAGCAGTACTTC
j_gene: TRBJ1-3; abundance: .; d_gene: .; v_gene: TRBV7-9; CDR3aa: CASSHDSLSRGNTIYF; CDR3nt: TGTGCCAGCAGCCACGACAGTCTGTCTCGGGGAAACACCATATATTTT